These 10 T cell receptor beta chains originate from one sample sequenced in a study of siplizumab effects on memory and regulatory T cells. Here immunoSEQ multiplex PCR was the method, and the copy in TCRdb shows in-frame clones only, minus some. The table shows tens of thousands of clones, with around 97% occurring only once. Sequencing was performed on naive CD8+ T cells sorted from blood. These receptors all stem from a human donor in good health.

The chain uses TRBV5-4 and TRBJ2-7; TRBD1 matches at 9 bases. Unmatched junction bases numbered 2, after V lost 3 bases and J lost 4 bases. Germline V gene sequence: CDR1 SGHNT, CDR2 YYREEE (reference sequence). The CDR3 covers 13 residues. CDR3 residues: CASSWGQGYEQYF. CDR3 in DNA: TGTGCCAGCAGCTGGGGACAGGGATACGAGCAGTACTTC. Full variable domain (rest looked up from reference TRBV5-4 and TRBJ2-7): ETGVTQSPTHLIKTRGQQVTLRCSSQSGHNTVSWYQQALGQGPQFIFQYYREEENGRGNFPPRFSGLQFPNYSSELNVNALELDDSALYLCASSWGQGYEQYFGPGTRLTVT.

V and J are TRBV28 and TRBJ2-5, with 8 bases fitting TRBD2. The V segment lost 6 bases and the J segment 5 bases; nucleotides outside the gene matches: 11. This CDR3 contains 15 residues. Germline assignment: CDR1 MDHEN and CDR2 SYDVKM. The CDR3 bases are TGTGCCAGCAGCAGCAGCGGGAGACTCCCGGAGACCCAGTACTTC. This translates into CASSSSGRLPETQYF.

The chain uses TRBV9 and TRBJ2-5; no definite D call. Germline CDR1 and CDR2: SGDLS and YYNGEE. V was cut by 3 bases and J by 5 bases, with 11 bases left in between. CDR3 size: 13 residues. CDR3 bases: TGTGCCAGCAGCGGTGGGCTACGGGAGACCCAGTACTTC. Residues: CASSGGLRETQYF.

The sample holds one count of this clone. The chain combines TRBV7-9 with TRBJ1-2; 10 bases align to TRBD1. This CDR3 spans 14 amino acids. V trimming: 1 base; J trimming: 6 bases; junction bases outside the gene matches: 2. Per germline, CDR1 SEHNR and CDR2 FQNEAQ (reference sequence). The CDR3, as DNA: TGTGCCAGCAGCTTAGGAGGGACAGGGGATGGCTACACCTTC. Translating gives CASSLGGTGDGYTF. Supplemented by reference TRBV7-9 and TRBJ1-2, the full variable domain reads DTGVSQNPRHKITKRGQNVTFRCDPISEHNRLYWYRQTLGQGPEFLTYFQNEAQLEKSRLLSDRFSAERPKGSFSTLEIQRTEQGDSAMYLCASSLGGTGDGYTFGSGTRLTVV.

This clone qualifies as medium-sized. V and J are TRBV19 and TRBJ1-5; TRBD1 is a possible D gene (6 bases). Trimming stripped 3 bases from V and 6 bases from J, with 15 bases between. The CDR3 runs 15 residues. Germline V CDR1 and CDR2: LNHDA, SQIVND (reference sequence). CDR3 amino acids: CASSIGRGVGQPQHF. The CDR3 nucleotides read TGTGCCAGTAGTATTGGCAGGGGTGTAGGTCAGCCCCAGCATTTT.

The V call is TRBV11-3, the J call TRBJ2-7; tentative D call: TRBD1 (6 bases). CDR3 length: 16 amino acids. The germline V gene encodes CDR1 SGHNT and CDR2 YENEEA. The germline V and J ends were trimmed by 0 bases and 3 bases, with 15 bases remaining between them. CDR3 region: CASSLDRGGPVYEQYF. The CDR3 DNA follows: TGTGCCAGCAGCTTAGATCGAGGGGGACCTGTCTACGAGCAGTACTTC. The variable domain in full, completed from reference TRBV11-3 and TRBJ2-7, reads EAGVVQSPRYKIIEKKQPVAFWCNPISGHNTLYWYLQNLGQGPELLIRYENEEAVDDSQLPKDRFSAERLKGVDSTLKIQPAELGDSAVYLCASSLDRGGPVYEQYFGPGTRLTVT.

The CDR3 region has the DNA TGTGCCAGCCGACCGTACACGAATTCACCCCTCCACTTT. This encodes CASRPYTNSPLHF. The chain employs TRBV28 and TRBJ1-6; D not resolved. Looked up from germline, CDR1 is MDHEN and CDR2 is SYDVKM. With 8 bases removed from V and 7 bases from J, the gap between germline ends came to 12 bases. This CDR3 is built from 13 residues.

The V and J genes are TRBV27 and TRBJ2-2, with TRBD1 matching 10 bases. The CDR3 covers 14 residues. In germline, CDR1 is MNHEY, CDR2 SMNVEV (reference sequence). V gave up 8 bases and J gave up 4 bases; unmatched junction bases: 4. CDR3 sequence: CASRWTGGTGELFF. The CDR3, as DNA: TGTGCCAGCCGTTGGACAGGGGGCACCGGGGAGCTGTTTTTT.

The gene calls are TRBV15 and TRBJ1-4; D gene ambiguous. Per germline, CDR1 LNHNV and CDR2 YYDKDF (reference sequence). The CDR3 totals 15 residues. Trimming took 5 bases from V and 4 from J, leaving 14 bases between them. The CDR3 DNA is TGTGCCACCAGCGCACCCGGGTTCCTTAATGAAAAACTGTTTTTT. Translated: CATSAPGFLNEKLFF.

This chain links TRBV5-4 with TRBJ2-3, with D perhaps TRBD1 or TRBD2 (5 bases each). This CDR3 is built from 13 residues. Per germline, CDR1 SGHNT and CDR2 YYREEE (reference sequence). The V end was cut by 3 bases, the J end by 2 bases, with 7 bases between. CDR3 loop: CASSSGTTDTQYF. The CDR3 DNA follows: TGTGCCAGCAGCTCAGGGACCACAGATACGCAGTATTTT.